This T cell receptor beta chain was identified during a study of blood T cell repertoires in COVID-19. Study in general: The cDNA or gDNA used as material had been derived from T cells, B-cell-depleted T cells, or PBMCs.

Measured with immunoSEQ multiplex PCR; TCRdb has only the in-frame clones, and not every one. Of more than 85,000 clones detected, more than 65% appear once; the ten largest clones hold about 25%. With 3 bases removed from V and 1 base from J, the gap between germline ends came to 13 bases. This CDR3 is 16 amino acids long. CDR1 and CDR2 (germline): MNHEY, SMNVEV (reference sequence). The sequence derives from a man aged 55 to 70 with acute or convalescent COVID-19. Sequencing was done on a sample of peripheral blood. The chain carries TRBV27 and TRBJ1-5; tentatively, D is TRBD1 (5 bases). Here the CDR3 DNA reads TGTGCCAGCAGTTTGGTTGGGGGGAAGAGCAATCAGCCCCAGCATTTT. Translating it yields CASSLVGGKSNQPQHF.